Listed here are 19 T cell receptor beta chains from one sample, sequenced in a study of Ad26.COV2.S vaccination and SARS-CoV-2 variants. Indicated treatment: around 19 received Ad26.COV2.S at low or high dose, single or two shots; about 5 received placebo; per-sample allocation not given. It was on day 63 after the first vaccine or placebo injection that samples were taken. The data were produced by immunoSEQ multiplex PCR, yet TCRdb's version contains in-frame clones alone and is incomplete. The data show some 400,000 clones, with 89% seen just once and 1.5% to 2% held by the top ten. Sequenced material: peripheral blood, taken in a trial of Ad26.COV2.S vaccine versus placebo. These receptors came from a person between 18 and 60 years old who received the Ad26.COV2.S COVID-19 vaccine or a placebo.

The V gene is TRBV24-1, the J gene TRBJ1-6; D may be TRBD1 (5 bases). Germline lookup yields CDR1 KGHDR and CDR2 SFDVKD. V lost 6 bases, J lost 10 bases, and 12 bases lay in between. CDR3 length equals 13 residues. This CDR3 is CATSQGRESPLHF. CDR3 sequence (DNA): TGTGCCACCAGTCAGGGCCGGGAGTCACCCCTCCACTTT.

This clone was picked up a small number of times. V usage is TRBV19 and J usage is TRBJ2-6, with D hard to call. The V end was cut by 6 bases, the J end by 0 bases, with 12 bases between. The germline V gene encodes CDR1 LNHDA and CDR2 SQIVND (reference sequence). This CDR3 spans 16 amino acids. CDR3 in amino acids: CASSPGVLSGANVLTF. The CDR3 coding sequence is TGTGCCAGTAGCCCTGGGGTCCTCTCTGGGGCCAACGTCCTGACTTTC.

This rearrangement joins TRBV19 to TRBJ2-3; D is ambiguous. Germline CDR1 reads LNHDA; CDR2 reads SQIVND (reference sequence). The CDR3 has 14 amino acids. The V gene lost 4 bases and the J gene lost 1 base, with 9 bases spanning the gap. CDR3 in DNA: TGTGCCAGTAGTAGCCGTCGTGGCACAGATACGCAGTATTTT. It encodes CASSSRRGTDTQYF.

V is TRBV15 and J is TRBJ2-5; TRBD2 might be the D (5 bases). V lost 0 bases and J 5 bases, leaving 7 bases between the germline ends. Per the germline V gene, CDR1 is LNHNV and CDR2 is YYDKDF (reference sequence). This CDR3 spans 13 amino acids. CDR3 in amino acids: CATSRDSAETQYF. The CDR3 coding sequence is TGTGCCACCAGCAGAGATAGCGCGGAGACCCAGTACTTC.

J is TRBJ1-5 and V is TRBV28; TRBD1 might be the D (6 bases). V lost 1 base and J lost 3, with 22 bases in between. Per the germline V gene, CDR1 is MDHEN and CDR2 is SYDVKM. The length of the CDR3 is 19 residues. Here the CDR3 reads CASSLLAGGWGGPNQPQHF. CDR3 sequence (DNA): TGTGCCAGCAGTTTATTGGCCGGTGGGTGGGGGGGGCCCAATCAGCCCCAGCATTTT.

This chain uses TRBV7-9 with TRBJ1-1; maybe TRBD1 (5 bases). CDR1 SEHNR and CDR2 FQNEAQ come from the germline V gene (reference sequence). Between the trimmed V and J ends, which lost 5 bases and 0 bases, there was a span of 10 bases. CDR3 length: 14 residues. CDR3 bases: TGTGCCAGCAGCGGGGGACCGCTGAACACTGAAGCTTTCTTT. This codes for CASSGGPLNTEAFF. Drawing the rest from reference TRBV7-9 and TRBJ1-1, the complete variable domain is DTGVSQNPRHKITKRGQNVTFRCDPISEHNRLYWYRQTLGQGPEFLTYFQNEAQLEKSRLLSDRFSAERPKGSFSTLEIQRTEQGDSAMYLCASSGGPLNTEAFFGQGTRLTVV.

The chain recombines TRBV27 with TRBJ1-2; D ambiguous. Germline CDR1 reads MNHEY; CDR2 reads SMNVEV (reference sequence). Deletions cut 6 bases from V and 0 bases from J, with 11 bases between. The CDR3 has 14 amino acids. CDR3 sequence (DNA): TGTGCCAGCAGCCCCGACGGGGCTAACTATGGCTACACCTTC. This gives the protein CASSPDGANYGYTF.

DNA of the CDR3: TGCAGCGTTGTAAGGGGTGGGACAGATACGCAGTATTTT. Its translation is CSVVRGGTDTQYF. The chain recombines TRBV29-1 with TRBJ2-3; weak D call: TRBD1 (5 bases). V was pared by 4 bases and J by 3 bases, with 11 bases between. The CDR3 is 13 residues long. CDR1 and CDR2 from the germline V gene are SQVTM and ANQGSEA.

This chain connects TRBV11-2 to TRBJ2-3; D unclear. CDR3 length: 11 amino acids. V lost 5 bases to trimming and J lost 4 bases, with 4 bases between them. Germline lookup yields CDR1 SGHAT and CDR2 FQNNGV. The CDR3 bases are TGTGCCAGCAGCCTCTCAGATACGCAGTATTTT. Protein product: CASSLSDTQYF.

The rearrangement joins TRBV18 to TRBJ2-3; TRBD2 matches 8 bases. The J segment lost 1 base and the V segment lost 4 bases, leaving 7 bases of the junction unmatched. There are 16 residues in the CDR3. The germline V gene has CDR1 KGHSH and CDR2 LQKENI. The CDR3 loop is CASSRRDGRGTDTQYF. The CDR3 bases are TGTGCCAGCTCACGACGGGACGGGAGGGGCACAGATACGCAGTATTTT.

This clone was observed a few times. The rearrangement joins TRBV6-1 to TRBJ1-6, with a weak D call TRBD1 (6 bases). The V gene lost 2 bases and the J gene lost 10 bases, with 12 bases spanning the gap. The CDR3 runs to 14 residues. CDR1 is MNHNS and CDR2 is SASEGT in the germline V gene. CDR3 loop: CASSEQQGKSPLHF. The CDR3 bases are TGTGCCAGCAGTGAACAACAGGGAAAATCACCCCTCCACTTT.

The DNA for the CDR3 is TGTGCCAGCAGCCAAGATCTGGGCGGGAGGGCCTTAGAGCAGTACTTC. Its protein is CASSQDLGGRALEQYF. The rearrangement uses TRBV4-2 and TRBJ2-7; 9 bases line up with TRBD2. Unmatched junction bases numbered 10, after V lost 0 bases and J lost 7 bases. CDR3 length equals 16 residues. The germline CDR1 and CDR2 sequences are LGHNA and YNFKEQ.

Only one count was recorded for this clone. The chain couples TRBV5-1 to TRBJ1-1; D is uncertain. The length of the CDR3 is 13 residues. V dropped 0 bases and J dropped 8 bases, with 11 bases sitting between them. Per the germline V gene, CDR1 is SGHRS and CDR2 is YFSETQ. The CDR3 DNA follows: TGCGCCAGCAGCTTGGGGACCCGGGAGGAAGCTTTCTTT. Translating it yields CASSLGTREEAFF.

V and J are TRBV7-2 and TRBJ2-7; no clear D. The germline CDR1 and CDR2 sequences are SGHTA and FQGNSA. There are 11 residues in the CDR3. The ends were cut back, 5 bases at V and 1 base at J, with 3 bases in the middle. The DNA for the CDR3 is TGTGCCAGCAGCGTTTCCTACGAGCAGTACTTC. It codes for CASSVSYEQYF.

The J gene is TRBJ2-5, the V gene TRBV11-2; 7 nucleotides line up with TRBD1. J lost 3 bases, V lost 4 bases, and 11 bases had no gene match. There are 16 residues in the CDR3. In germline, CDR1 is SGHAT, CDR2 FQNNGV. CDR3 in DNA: TGTGCCAGCAGCTATAGCCCGACAGGGCGGGAAGAGACCCAGTACTTC. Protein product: CASSYSPTGREETQYF.

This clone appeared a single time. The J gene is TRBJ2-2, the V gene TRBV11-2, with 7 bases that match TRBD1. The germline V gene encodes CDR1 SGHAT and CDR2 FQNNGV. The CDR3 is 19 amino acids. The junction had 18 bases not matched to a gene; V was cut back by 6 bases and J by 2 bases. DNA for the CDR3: TGTGCCAGCAGTACACGACAGGGTTGGCTCCTACGAAACACCGGGGAGCTGTTTTTT. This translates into CASSTRQGWLLRNTGELFF. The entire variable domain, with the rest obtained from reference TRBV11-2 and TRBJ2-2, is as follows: EAGVAQSPRYKIIEKRQSVAFWCNPISGHATLYWYQQILGQGPKLLIQFQNNGVVDDSQLPKDRFSAERLKGVDSTLKIQPAKLEDSAVYLCASSTRQGWLLRNTGELFFGEGSRLTVL.

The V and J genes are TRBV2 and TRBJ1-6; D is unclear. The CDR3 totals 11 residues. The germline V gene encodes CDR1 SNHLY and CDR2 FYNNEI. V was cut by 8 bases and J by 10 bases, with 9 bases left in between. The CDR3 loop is CASGSQSPLHF. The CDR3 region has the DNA TGTGCCAGCGGCTCCCAATCACCCCTCCACTTT.

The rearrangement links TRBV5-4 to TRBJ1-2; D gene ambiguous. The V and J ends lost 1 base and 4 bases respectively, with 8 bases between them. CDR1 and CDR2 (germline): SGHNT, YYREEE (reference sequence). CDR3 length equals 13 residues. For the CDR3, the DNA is TGTGCCAGCAGCTTGCCGGAACTCTATGGCTACACCTTC. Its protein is CASSLPELYGYTF. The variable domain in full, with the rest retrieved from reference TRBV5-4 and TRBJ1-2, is ETGVTQSPTHLIKTRGQQVTLRCSSQSGHNTVSWYQQALGQGPQFIFQYYREEENGRGNFPPRFSGLQFPNYSSELNVNALELDDSALYLCASSLPELYGYTFGSGTRLTVV.

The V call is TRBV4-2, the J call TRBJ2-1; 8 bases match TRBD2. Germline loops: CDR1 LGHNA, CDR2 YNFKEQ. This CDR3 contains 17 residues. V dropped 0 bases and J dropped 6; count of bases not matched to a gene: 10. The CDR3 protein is CASSQDSAAGVLNEQFF. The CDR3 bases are TGTGCCAGCAGCCAAGATTCTGCAGCGGGAGTACTCAATGAGCAGTTCTTC.